Below are 9 T cell receptor beta chains sequenced from a single sample in a study of blood T cell repertoires in COVID-19. Using immunoSEQ multiplex PCR, the repertoire was profiled, and TCRdb retains in-frame clones only, with some absent. The profile covers approximately 170,000 clones, with about 80% appearing a single time and under 20% taken by the ten largest. Sequences were obtained from PBMCs or T cells enriched from blood (not recorded which). These receptors were obtained from a woman between 65 and 79 years old in a cohort exposed to, infected with or recovered from COVID-19 (not recorded which).

The chain links TRBV5-1 to TRBJ1-6, with D perhaps TRBD1 (6 bases). Trimming took 0 bases from V and 8 from J, leaving 15 bases between them. Germline V gives CDR1 SGHRS, CDR2 YFSETQ. This CDR3 is built from 16 residues. CDR3 sequence: CASSLVGGQSHSPLHF. In nucleotides, the CDR3 is TGCGCCAGCAGCTTGGTAGGTGGACAGTCGCATTCACCCCTCCACTTT.

This clone has a single count. V gene TRBV2 combines with J gene TRBJ2-3, with 8 bases fitting TRBD2. Germline V gene lookup returns CDR1 SNHLY and CDR2 FYNNEI. This CDR3 has 13 amino acids. V dropped 10 bases and J dropped 3; count of bases not matched to a gene: 6. The CDR3 bases are TGTGCCAACAGAGCGGGAGTTACAGATACGCAGTATTTT. Translating gives CANRAGVTDTQYF.

This chain connects TRBV6-5 to TRBJ1-5, with D maybe TRBD1 (6 bases). The V and J ends lost 2 bases and 9 bases respectively, with 14 bases between them. From germline, CDR1 is MNHEY and CDR2 SVGAGI. This CDR3 is built from 14 residues. This CDR3 reads CASSYGAGEWPQHF. In DNA, the CDR3 is TGTGCCAGCAGTTACGGGGCAGGGGAATGGCCCCAGCATTTT.

The V gene is TRBV15, the J gene TRBJ1-1; D might be TRBD1 (5 bases). The CDR3 extends over 16 amino acids. V lost 3 bases and J 1 base, leaving 15 bases between the germline ends. Germline CDR1 and CDR2: LNHNV and YYDKDF (reference sequence). CDR3 sequence reads: CATSSGRGTANTEAFF. The CDR3 nucleotides are TGTGCCACCAGCAGTGGGAGGGGTACCGCGAACACTGAAGCTTTCTTT.

The chain couples TRBV15 to TRBJ2-7; D gene uncertain. V gave up 1 base and J gave up 6 bases, with 19 bases separating them. The germline gives CDR1 LNHNV, CDR2 YYDKDF (reference sequence). The CDR3 has 16 residues. The DNA for the CDR3 is TGTGCCACCAGCAGAGTCCCCAGTAGCTCTAGGATCGAGCAGTACTTC. Translation gives CATSRVPSSSRIEQYF.

The chain has TRBV19 and TRBJ1-5; TRBD1 is a possible D gene (5 bases). V lost 10 bases to trimming and J lost 4 bases, with 14 bases between them. The germline CDR1 and CDR2 sequences are LNHDA and SQIVND (reference sequence). There are 13 residues in the CDR3. In nucleotides, the CDR3 is TGTGCCACCCTCCAGGGAGGGAATCAGCCCCAGCATTTT. Residues: CATLQGGNQPQHF.

The rearrangement joins TRBV7-2 to TRBJ1-5, with 8 bases lining up with TRBD1. CDR3 length equals 16 residues. V trimming: 1 base; J trimming: 6 bases; junction bases outside the gene matches: 8. Germline assignment: CDR1 SGHTA and CDR2 FQGNSA. The chain's CDR3 is CASSLVAGGEGQPQHF. The CDR3 nucleotides read TGTGCCAGCAGCTTAGTAGCAGGGGGCGAGGGTCAGCCCCAGCATTTT.

This chain's CDR3 is CASSQISGTSGRELFF. Here the CDR3 DNA reads TGTGCCAGCAGCCAAATTTCTGGGACTAGCGGAAGGGAGCTGTTTTTT. This chain connects TRBV4-2 to TRBJ2-2, with 11 nucleotides matching TRBD2. Unmatched junction bases numbered 8, after V lost 2 bases and J lost 9 bases. CDR3 size: 16 residues. In germline, CDR1 is LGHNA, CDR2 YNFKEQ.

The V gene is TRBV28, the J gene TRBJ2-3; 9 bases are shared with TRBD1. The CDR3 runs 16 residues. CDR1 is MDHEN, CDR2 SYDVKM, per germline. V dropped 1 base and J dropped 2; count of bases not matched to a gene: 4. The CDR3 DNA is TGTGCCAGCAGTTTATTCGGACAGGGGTTCACAGATACGCAGTATTTT. Protein sequence: CASSLFGQGFTDTQYF.